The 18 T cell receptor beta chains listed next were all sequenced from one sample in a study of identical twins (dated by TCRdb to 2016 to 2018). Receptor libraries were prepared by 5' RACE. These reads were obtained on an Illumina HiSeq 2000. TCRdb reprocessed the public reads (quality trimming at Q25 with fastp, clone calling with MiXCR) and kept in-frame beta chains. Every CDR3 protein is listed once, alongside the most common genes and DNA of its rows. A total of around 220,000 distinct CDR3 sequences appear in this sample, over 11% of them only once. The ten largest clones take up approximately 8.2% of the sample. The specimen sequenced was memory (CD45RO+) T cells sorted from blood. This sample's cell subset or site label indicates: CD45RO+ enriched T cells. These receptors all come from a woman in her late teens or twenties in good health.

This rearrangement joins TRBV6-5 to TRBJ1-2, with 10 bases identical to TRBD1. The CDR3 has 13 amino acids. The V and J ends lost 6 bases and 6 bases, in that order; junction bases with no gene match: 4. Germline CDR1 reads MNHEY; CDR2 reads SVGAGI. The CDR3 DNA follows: TGTGCCAGCAGCTATGACAGGGGGCATGGCTACACCTTC. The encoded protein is CASSYDRGHGYTF.

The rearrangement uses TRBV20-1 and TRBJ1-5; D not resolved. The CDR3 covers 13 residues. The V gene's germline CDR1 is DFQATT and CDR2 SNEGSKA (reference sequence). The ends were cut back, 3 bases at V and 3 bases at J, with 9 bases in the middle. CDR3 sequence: CSASEGFNQPQHF. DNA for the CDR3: TGCAGTGCTAGTGAGGGTTTCAATCAGCCCCAGCATTTT.

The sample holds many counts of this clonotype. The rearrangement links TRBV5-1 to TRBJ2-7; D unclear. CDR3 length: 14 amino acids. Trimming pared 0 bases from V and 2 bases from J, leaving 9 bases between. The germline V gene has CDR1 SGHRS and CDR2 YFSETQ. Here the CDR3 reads CASSLDNTAYEQYF. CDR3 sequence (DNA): TGCGCCAGCAGCTTGGATAATACCGCCTACGAGCAGTACTTC.

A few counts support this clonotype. The CDR3 reads CASSFGESGTQYF. The CDR3 DNA reads TGTGCCAGCAGTTTTGGGGAGTCCGGTACGCAGTATTTT. The rearrangement uses TRBV27 and TRBJ2-3, with D possibly being TRBD2 (5 bases). The CDR3 is 13 residues long. Germline-derived CDR1 and CDR2 are MNHEY and SMNVEV (reference sequence). V lost 3 bases, J lost 8 bases, and 12 bases lay in between.

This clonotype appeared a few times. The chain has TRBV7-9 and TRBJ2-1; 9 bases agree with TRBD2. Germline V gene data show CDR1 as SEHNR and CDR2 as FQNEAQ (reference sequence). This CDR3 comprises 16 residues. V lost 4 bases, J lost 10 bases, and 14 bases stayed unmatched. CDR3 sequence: CASSSSTSGPLGEQFF. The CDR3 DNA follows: TGTGCCAGCAGCTCCTCTACTAGCGGGCCGCTTGGGGAGCAGTTCTTC.

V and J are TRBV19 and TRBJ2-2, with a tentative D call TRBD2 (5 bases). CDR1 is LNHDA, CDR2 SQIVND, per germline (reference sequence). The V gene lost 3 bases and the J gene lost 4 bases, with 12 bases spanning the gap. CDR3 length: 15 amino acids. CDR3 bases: TGTGCCAGTAGTATGGTGGCCGAGGGCACCGGGGAGCTGTTTTTT. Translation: CASSMVAEGTGELFF.

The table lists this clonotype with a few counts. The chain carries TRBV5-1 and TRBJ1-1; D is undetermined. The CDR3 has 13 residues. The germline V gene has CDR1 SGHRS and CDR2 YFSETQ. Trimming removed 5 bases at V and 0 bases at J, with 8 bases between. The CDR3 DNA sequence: TGCGCCAGCAGGGCCCAGGTGAACACTGAAGCTTTCTTT. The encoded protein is CASRAQVNTEAFF.

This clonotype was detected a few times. The CDR3 protein is CASSLDPGYEQYF. The CDR3 nucleotides read TGTGCCAGCAGCTTAGATCCGGGTTACGAGCAGTACTTC. The chain joins TRBV7-2 to TRBJ2-7, with D uncertain. V was pared by 1 base and J by 4 bases, with 8 bases between. The V gene's germline CDR1 is SGHTA and CDR2 FQGNSA. The CDR3 totals 13 residues.

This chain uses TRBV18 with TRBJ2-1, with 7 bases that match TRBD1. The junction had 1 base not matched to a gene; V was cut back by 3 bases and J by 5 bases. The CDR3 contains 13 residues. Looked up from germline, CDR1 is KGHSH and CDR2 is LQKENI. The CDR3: CASSPTGNNEQFF. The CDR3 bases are TGTGCCAGCTCACCGACAGGGAACAATGAGCAGTTCTTC.

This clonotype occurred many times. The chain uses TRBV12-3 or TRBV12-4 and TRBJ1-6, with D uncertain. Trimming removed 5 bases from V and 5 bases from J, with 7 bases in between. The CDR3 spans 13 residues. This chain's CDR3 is CASSQLNNSPLHF. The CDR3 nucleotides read TGTGCCAGCAGTCAGCTAAATAATTCACCCCTCCACTTT.

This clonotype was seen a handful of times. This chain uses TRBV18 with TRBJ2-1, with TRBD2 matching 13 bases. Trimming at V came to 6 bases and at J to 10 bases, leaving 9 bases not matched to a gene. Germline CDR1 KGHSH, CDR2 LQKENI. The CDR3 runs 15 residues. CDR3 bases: TGTGCCAGCTCCGCCGGACTAGCGGGAGAACGAGAGCAGTTCTTC. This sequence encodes CASSAGLAGEREQFF.

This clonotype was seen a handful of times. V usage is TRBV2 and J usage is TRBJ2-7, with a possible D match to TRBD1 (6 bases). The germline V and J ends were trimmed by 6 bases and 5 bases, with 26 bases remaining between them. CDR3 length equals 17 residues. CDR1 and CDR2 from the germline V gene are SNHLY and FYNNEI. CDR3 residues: CASSDQSGQRAPDEQYF. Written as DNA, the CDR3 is TGTGCCAGCAGCGACCAATCGGGACAAAGGGCCCCCGACGAGCAGTACTTC. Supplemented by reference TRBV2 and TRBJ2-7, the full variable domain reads EPEVTQTPSHQVTQMGQEVILRCVPISNHLYFYWYRQILGQKVEFLVSFYNNEISEKSEIFDDQFSVERPDGSNFTLKIRSTKLEDSAMYFCASSDQSGQRAPDEQYFGPGTRLTVT.

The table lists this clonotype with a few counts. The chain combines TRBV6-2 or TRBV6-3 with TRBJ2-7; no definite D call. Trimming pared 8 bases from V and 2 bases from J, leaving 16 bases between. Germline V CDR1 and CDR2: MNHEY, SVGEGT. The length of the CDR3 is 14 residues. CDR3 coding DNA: TGTGCCAGCCCTAGAAGGACCACGACCTACGAGCAGTACTTC. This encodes CASPRRTTTYEQYF.

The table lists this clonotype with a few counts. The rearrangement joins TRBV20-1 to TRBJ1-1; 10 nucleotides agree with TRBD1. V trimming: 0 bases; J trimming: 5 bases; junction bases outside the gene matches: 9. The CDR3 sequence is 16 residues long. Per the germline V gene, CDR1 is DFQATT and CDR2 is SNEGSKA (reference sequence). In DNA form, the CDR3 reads TGCAGTGCTAGAGAGACAGGGGGCATTAGGAGGACTGAAGCTTTCTTT. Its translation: CSARETGGIRRTEAFF.

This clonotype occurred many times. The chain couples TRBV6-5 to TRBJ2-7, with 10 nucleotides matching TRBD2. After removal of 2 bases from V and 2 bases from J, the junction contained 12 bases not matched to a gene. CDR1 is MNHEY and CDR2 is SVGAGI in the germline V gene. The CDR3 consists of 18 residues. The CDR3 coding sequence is TGTGCCAGCAGTTACCGGGACAGTAGGACTAGCGGCCCCTACGAGCAGTACTTC. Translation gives CASSYRDSRTSGPYEQYF.

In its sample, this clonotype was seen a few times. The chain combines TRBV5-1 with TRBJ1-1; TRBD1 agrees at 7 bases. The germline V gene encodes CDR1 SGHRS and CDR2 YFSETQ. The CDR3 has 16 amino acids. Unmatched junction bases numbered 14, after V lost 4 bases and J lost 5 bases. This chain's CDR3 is CASSVVDRARETEAFF. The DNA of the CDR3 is TGCGCCAGCAGCGTGGTCGACAGGGCGCGAGAGACTGAAGCTTTCTTT.

The CDR3 DNA reads as TGTGCCAGCAGCCACGGACTAGCGGGGTCAGAGCAGTACTTC. It is translated as CASSHGLAGSEQYF. The chain joins TRBV9 to TRBJ2-7; TRBD2 matches 12 bases. V dropped 4 bases and J dropped 7; count of bases not matched to a gene: 6. The length of the CDR3 is 14 residues. Germline V gives CDR1 SGDLS, CDR2 YYNGEE.

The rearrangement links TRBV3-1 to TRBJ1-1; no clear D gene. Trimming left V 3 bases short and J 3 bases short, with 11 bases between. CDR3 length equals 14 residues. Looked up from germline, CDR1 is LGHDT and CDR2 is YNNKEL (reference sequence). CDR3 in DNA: TGTGCCAGCAGCCACCCGGGAAGAGACACTGAAGCTTTCTTT. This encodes CASSHPGRDTEAFF.